This T cell receptor (beta chain) was sequenced during a study of T cells in Graves' hyperthyroidism and ophthalmopathy. The sample holds many counts of this clonotype. Its antigen is not identified. TCR beta CDR3 regions were amplified from RNA transcripts. Researchers ran a first-round RT-PCR on the TCR CDR3 using the HTBI primer set. Via MiXCR, TCRdb re-called the multiplex PCR reads, giving one row per CDR3 protein. The sample yields about half a million distinct CDR3 sequences, 15% to 20% seen once. Findings of the study overall: Median prediction lead before ophthalmopathy onset was around 6.9 months with the model. In the analysis, a 13 V-J model separated ophthalmopathy from stable hyperthyroidism.

This clonotype originated in a woman in her 30s with Graves' ophthalmopathy. The sequenced sample consisted of blood.

CDR3 amino acids: CAWSGIAGQGAVGSYNEQFF. The CDR3 nucleotides are TGTGCCTGGAGTGGGATTGCGGGGCAGGGGGCGGTGGGGTCCTACAATGAGCAGTTCTTC. V and J are TRBV30 and TRBJ2-1; TRBD1 agrees at 8 bases. The ends lost 1 base at V and 1 base at J; junction bases unmatched: 18. The CDR3 sequence is 20 residues long. Germline CDR1 reads GTSNPN; CDR2 reads SVGIG (reference sequence).